This T cell receptor (beta chain) was sequenced for a study of blood T cell repertoires in COVID-19 (dated by TCRdb to 2020 to 2022). About the full investigation: Collaborator samples came from the United States, Italy and Spain and covered acute and convalescent phases of COVID-19. A freely available public database, intended as a resource for researchers studying the immune response to SARS-CoV-2, is where the repertoires were released. The samples were drawn from two sources: the first 160 participants of the ongoing ImmuneRACE study, and 1,000 to 1,500 subjects contributed by 6 global collaborators. A de-identified subject ID, COVID-19 status, age in years and sex were almost always included in the sample metadata. HLA class I and class II types, where available, came from metadata supplied by the sample provider rather than from assay-based typing. The prospective study material was composed of cDNA or gDNA derived from T cells, B-cell-depleted T cells, or PBMCs. Subjects who had been exposed to COVID-19, were actively infected with it, or had recovered from it provided the deeply sampled blood TCRbeta repertoires that made up the dataset.

The germline V gene (reference sequence) provides CDR1 MNHEY and CDR2 SMNVEV. Unmatched junction bases come to 7, with V trimmed by 4 bases and J by 5 bases. There are 16 amino acids in the CDR3, from cysteine to phenylalanine inclusive. Just CDR3 DNA is preserved here, 48 bases in frame from base 1. General study outcomes and caveats: The amount of clinical and demographic metadata varied by source and participant and was provided uncurated.

TCRbeta CDR3 regions were amplified from genomic DNA using the immunoSEQ Assay, a bias-controlled multiplex PCR. Regarding the original processing steps: Nucleated cell counts per sample were estimated from amplification of reference gene primers within the assay. Sequence reads were collapsed and filtered to measure the absolute abundance of every unique TCRbeta CDR3 rearrangement. For each sample, productive Simpson clonality was calculated by taking the square root of Simpson's diversity index across productive rearrangements. TCRdb holds this immuneACCESS table with in-frame rearrangements only. Some clones are missing; in checked studies, unresolved V genes explain under half, and the rest has no known cause. D and trimming come from the DNA, and the V and J calls and clone size come from that table. In this sample the table shows about 100,000 clones, 85% of which occur a single time. Around 15% of the sample is taken by the ten largest.

Collaborating institutions collected whole blood in K2EDTA tubes following their own protocols. Collaborator samples were shipped for TCRbeta analysis as frozen whole blood, isolated PBMCs, or DNA extracted from either sample type. In regard to this clone: Its antigen specificity is not known. No base-level quality is on record; no much larger clone is a single base apart.

Recombination connected TRBV27 to TRBJ2-7, and 14 junction bases match TRBD2. The sequence derives from a man aged 45 to 65 with active or convalescent COVID-19. The sequencing input was peripheral blood. CDR3 region: CASSSGTSGSENEQYF. In nucleotide form, the sequence is TGTGCCAGCAGTTCGGGGACTAGCGGGAGTGAGAACGAGCAGTACTTC.